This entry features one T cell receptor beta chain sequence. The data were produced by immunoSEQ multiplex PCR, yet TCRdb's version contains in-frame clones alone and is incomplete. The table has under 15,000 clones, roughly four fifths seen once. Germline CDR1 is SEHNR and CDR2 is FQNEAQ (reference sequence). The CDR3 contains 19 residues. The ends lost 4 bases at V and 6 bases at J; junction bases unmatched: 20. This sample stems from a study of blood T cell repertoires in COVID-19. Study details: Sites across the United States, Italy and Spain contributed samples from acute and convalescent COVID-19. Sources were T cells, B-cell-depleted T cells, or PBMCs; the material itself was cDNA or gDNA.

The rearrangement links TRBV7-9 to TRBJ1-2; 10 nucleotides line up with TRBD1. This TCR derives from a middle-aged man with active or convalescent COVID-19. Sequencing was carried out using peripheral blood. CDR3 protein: CASSSIRPGQGFERDGYTF. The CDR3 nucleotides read TGTGCCAGCAGCTCAATACGCCCGGGACAGGGGTTCGAGAGAGATGGCTACACCTTC.